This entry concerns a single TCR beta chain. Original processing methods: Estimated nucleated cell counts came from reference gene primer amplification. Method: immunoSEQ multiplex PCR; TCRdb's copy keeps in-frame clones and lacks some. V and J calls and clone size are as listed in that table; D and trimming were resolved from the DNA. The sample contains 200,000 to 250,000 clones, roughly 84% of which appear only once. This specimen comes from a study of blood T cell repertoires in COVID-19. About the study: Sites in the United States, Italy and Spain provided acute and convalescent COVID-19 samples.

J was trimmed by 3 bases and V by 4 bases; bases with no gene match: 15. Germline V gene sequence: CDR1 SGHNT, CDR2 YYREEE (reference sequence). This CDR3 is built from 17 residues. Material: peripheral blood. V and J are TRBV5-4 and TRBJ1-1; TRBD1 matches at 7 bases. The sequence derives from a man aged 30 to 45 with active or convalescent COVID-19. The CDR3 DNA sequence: TGTGCCAGCAGCATCCCCGGGGACAGCATCGAGGACACTGAAGCTTTCTTT. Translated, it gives CASSIPGDSIEDTEAFF. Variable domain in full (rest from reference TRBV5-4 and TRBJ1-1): ETGVTQSPTHLIKTRGQQVTLRCSSQSGHNTVSWYQQALGQGPQFIFQYYREEENGRGNFPPRFSGLQFPNYSSELNVNALELDDSALYLCASSIPGDSIEDTEAFFGQGTRLTVV.